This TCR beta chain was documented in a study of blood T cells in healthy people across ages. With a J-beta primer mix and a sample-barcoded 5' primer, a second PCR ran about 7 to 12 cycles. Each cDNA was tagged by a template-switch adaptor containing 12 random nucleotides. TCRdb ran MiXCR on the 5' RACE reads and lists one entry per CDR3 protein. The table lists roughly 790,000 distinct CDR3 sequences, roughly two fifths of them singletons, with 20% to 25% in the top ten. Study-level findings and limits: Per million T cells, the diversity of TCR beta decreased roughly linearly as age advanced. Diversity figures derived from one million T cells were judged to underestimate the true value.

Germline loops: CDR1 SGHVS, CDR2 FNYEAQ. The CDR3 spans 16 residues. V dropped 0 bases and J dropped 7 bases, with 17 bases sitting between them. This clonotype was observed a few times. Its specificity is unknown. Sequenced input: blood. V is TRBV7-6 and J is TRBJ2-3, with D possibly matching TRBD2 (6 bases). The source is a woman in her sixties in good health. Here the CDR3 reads CASSLAGTSSRYTQYF. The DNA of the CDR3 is TGTGCCAGCAGCTTAGCCGGGACTTCCTCCCGTTATACGCAGTATTTT.